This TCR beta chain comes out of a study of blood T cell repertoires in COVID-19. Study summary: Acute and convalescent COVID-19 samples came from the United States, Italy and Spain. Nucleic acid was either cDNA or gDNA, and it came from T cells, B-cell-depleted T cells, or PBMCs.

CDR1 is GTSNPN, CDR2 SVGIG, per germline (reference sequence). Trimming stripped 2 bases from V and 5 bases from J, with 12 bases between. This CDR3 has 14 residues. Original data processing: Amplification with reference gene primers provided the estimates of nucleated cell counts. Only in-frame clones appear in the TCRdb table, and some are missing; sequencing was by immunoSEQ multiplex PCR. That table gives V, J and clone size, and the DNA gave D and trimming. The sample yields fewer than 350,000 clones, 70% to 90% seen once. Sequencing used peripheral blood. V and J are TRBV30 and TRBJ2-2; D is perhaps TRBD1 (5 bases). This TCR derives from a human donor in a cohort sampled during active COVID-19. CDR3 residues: CAWSNLQETGELFF. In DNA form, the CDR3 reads TGTGCCTGGAGTAACCTACAGGAGACCGGGGAGCTGTTTTTT.